The T cell receptor beta chain described here comes from a study of OX40 agonist ivuxolimab in advanced cancers. Study details: With ivuxolimab, an agonistic anti-OX40 (CD134) antibody, patients were treated. Therapy given before enrollment (anti-PD-1, anti-PD-L1 or anti-CTLA-4) was allowed, and over 35% had some.

The protocol was immunoSEQ multiplex PCR, while the TCRdb copy is restricted to in-frame clones and leaves out a portion. The sample lists several thousand clones; 80% to 85% were seen once. Between the trimmed V and J ends, which lost 0 bases and 5 bases, there was a span of 14 bases. CDR1 is MNHEY and CDR2 is SVGAGI in the germline V gene. The CDR3 length is 15 residues. This TCR was recovered from an adult with an advanced solid tumor such as melanoma, head and neck, liver or kidney cancer. This sample comprised CD4+ or CD8+ T cells sorted from blood, obtained in a trial of the OX40 agonist ivuxolimab. This chain links TRBV6-5 with TRBJ2-7; D remains unclear. The CDR3 nucleotides are TGTGCCAGCAGTTACTCGGGCAGGCCGGGCCACGAGCAGTACTTC. Translation: CASSYSGRPGHEQYF.